A selection of T cell receptor beta chains follows, all from one sample in a study of T cells in Graves' hyperthyroidism and ophthalmopathy. TCRdb re-called the multiplex PCR reads through MiXCR, storing one row per CDR3 protein. The repertoire holds 750,000 to 950,000 distinct CDR3 sequences, with over 35% as singletons. Sequencing input: blood. These TCRs come from a man between 18 and 35 years old with Graves' hyperthyroidism. The CDR3 runs from the conserved cysteine through the conserved F or W. The order of the fields is V gene, clone size, J gene, D gene, CDR3 DNA, CDR3 protein. A D gene is named only where the DNA matches it firmly. Clone size is stated in some rows and not others, as once, few, many or a class when expanded.

TRBV12-3/TRBV12-4,-,TRBJ2-5,TRBD2,TGTGCCAGCAGTCAGACTAGCCCGGGGGAGACCCAGTACTTC,CASSQTSPGETQYF
TRBV2,-,TRBJ1-1,TRBD1,TGTGCCAGCAGTTATGGGGACAGGGGTATAAGGGACACTGAAGCTTTCTTT,CASSYGDRGIRDTEAFF
TRBV29-1,-,TRBJ1-5,-,TGCAGCTTGGACGGGGATCAGCCCCAGCATTTT,CSLDGDQPQHF
TRBV5-5,few,TRBJ1-6,-,TGTGCCAGCACCTCCCTCTCCTATAATTCACCCCTCCACTTT,CASTSLSYNSPLHF
TRBV11-2,few,TRBJ2-2,-,TGTGCCAGCAGCACCCACCTTTATGGCACCGGGGAGCTGTTTTTT,CASSTHLYGTGELFF
TRBV15,many,TRBJ2-7,TRBD2,TGTGCCACCAGCAGAGGAATACAGGGCGGGGGGTCGGAGGTCGAGCAGTACTTC,CATSRGIQGGGSEVEQYF
TRBV29-1,many,TRBJ1-5,TRBD1,TGCAGCGTGACCGGGACAGGGGATCAGCCCCAGCATTTT,CSVTGTGDQPQHF
TRBV2,-,TRBJ2-5,TRBD2,TGTGCCAGCGGGGGACTAGCTATCGAGACCCAGTACTTC,CASGGLAIETQYF
TRBV6-5,few,TRBJ2-5,TRBD2,TGTGCCAGCAGTGACACGGGGAGGGTAGAGGAGACCCAGTACTTC,CASSDTGRVEETQYF
TRBV9,few,TRBJ2-7,-,TGTGCCAGCAGCGTAGAAGGGTCCATGAAGCAGTACTTC,CASSVEGSMKQYF
TRBV2,few,TRBJ2-7,-,TGTGCCAGCAGTTTCGGGAGCCAGGACTACGAGCAGTACTTC,CASSFGSQDYEQYF
TRBV20-1,many,TRBJ2-5,TRBD1,TGCAGTGCTACCCCGACAGGGGAGGAGGGAGAGACCCAGTACTTC,CSATPTGEEGETQYF
TRBV5-6,few,TRBJ2-5,-,TGTGCCAGCAGCTCCTTTCACAGGGTGGGGGAGACCCAGTACTTC,CASSSFHRVGETQYF
TRBV4-1,-,TRBJ2-6,-,TGCGCCAGCAGCCCCCCATCGTTCGGGGCCAACGTCCTGACTTTC,CASSPPSFGANVLTF
TRBV4-1,few,TRBJ2-7,-,TGCGCCAGCAGCCAAGTACAGGGCACAGTGGACGAGCAGTACTTC,CASSQVQGTVDEQYF
TRBV29-1,many,TRBJ2-5,-,TGCAGCGTACGGGGGATCGAAGAGACCCAGTACTTC,CSVRGIEETQYF
TRBV7-3,-,TRBJ2-2,-,TGTGCCAGCAGCCTAGGGTCCTCCGGGGAGCTGTTTTTT,CASSLGSSGELFF
TRBV19,many,TRBJ2-7,TRBD1,TGTGCCAGTAGCATCGGGACAGGATCTTACGAGCAGTACTTC,CASSIGTGSYEQYF
TRBV7-9,-,TRBJ2-7,-,TGTGCCAGCAGCCCCCGCGAGGGGTTGTACGGGCAGTACTTC,CASSPREGLYGQYF
TRBV25-1,-,TRBJ1-2,-,TGTGCCAGCAGGCCCACAGGGAGGGAAGGCTACACCTTC,CASRPTGREGYTF
TRBV7-8,few,TRBJ1-5,-,TGTGCCAGCAGCCCTTGTGTTGGGAAGGGGGGTCGCGATAGCAATCAGCCCCAGCATTTT,CASSPCVGKGGRDSNQPQHF
TRBV5-1,-,TRBJ1-1,-,TGCGCCAGCAGCTTGTTGCCAGGGTGGGAGAACACTGAAGCTTTCTTT,CASSLLPGWENTEAFF
TRBV2,many,TRBJ2-5,-,TGTGCCAGCAGTGAAGCATGGGGACAAGAGACCCAGTACTTC,CASSEAWGQETQYF
TRBV20-1,few,TRBJ2-7,TRBD2,TGCAGTGCAATCGGACTAGCGGGAGCCTACGAGCAGTACTTC,CSAIGLAGAYEQYF
TRBV7-2,-,TRBJ2-7,-,TGTGCCAGCAGCCCCGGAAGGCAATCCTACGAGCAGTACTTC,CASSPGRQSYEQYF
TRBV7-2,-,TRBJ2-2,-,TGTGCCAGCAGGCAATTAGTTTCGGAGCGAGGAGGCGGGGAGCTGTTTTTT,CASRQLVSERGGGELFF
TRBV19,few,TRBJ2-5,TRBD2,TGTGCCAGTAGTACCGGGACTAGCGGGCCGCAAGAGACCCAGTACTTC,CASSTGTSGPQETQYF
TRBV29-1,-,TRBJ2-7,-,TGCAGCGCAACAGAGGGGATCACATCCTACGAGCAGTACTTC,CSATEGITSYEQYF
TRBV25-1,many,TRBJ2-5,TRBD2,TGTGCCAGCTCGACTAGCGGGAGTTCAGGAGAGACCCAGTACTTC,CASSTSGSSGETQYF
TRBV5-6,few,TRBJ1-4,-,TGTGCCAGCAGGTCGAGCCGTACGTCTTTTAATGAAAAACTGTTTTTT,CASRSSRTSFNEKLFF
TRBV12-3/TRBV12-4,few,TRBJ1-1,-,TGTGCCAGCAGTTTAAAGGGACTGGGCCTATCTGAAGCTTTCTTT,CASSLKGLGLSEAFF
TRBV7-6,-,TRBJ2-7,-,TGTGCCAGCGCCTCGGTGGGCGGGGAACCCTACGAGCAGTACTTC,CASASVGGEPYEQYF
TRBV5-4,-,TRBJ1-4,-,TGTGCCAGCAGCCTCGAAACTGAAAAACTGTTTTTT,CASSLETEKLFF
TRBV20-1,few,TRBJ2-5,-,TGCAGTGCTATCATTTGGGCGAGCTTTCGGGGGGAGACCCAGTACTTC,CSAIIWASFRGETQYF
TRBV4-1,many,TRBJ1-6,-,TGCGCCAGCAGCCAAGATCTGAGTTCACCCCTCCACTTT,CASSQDLSSPLHF
TRBV2,-,TRBJ1-4,TRBD1,TGTGCCAGCACCGGGGACAGGGGGAAGGAAAAACTGTTTTTT,CASTGDRGKEKLFF
TRBV7-8,-,TRBJ2-2,-,TGTGCCAGCAGCCTCCATGGGTCGGGGCGCGGCACCGGGGAGCTGTTTTTT,CASSLHGSGRGTGELFF
TRBV20-1,-,TRBJ2-3,-,TGCAGTGCTAGATATAGAGATACGCAGTATTTT,CSARYRDTQYF
TRBV5-6,-,TRBJ1-1,-,TGTGCCAGCAAAAAGGGCATGAACACTGAAGCTTTCTTT,CASKKGMNTEAFF
TRBV6-6,-,TRBJ1-4,TRBD1,TGTGCCAGCAGACACTCCAGGGGGGGAAATGAAAAACTGTTTTTT,CASRHSRGGNEKLFF
TRBV14,-,TRBJ1-3,TRBD1,TGTGCCAACCCAACAGGGGGGAGCGGAAACACCATATATTTT,CANPTGGSGNTIYF
TRBV15,-,TRBJ2-7,-,TGCGCCCCGAGGACAGCGTCCTACGAGCAGTACTTC,CAPRTASYEQYF
TRBV4-3,-,TRBJ2-7,-,TGCGCCAGCAGCCAAGAAAGCCATGACGAGCAGTACTTC,CASSQESHDEQYF
TRBV29-1,many,TRBJ1-1,-,TGCAGCGTTGAAGATCTGCAGGGAGCTTTCTTT,CSVEDLQGAFF
TRBV6-1,-,TRBJ2-5,-,TGTGCCAGCAGCACAGCTGGAGGATTCCAAGAGACCCAGTACTTC,CASSTAGGFQETQYF
TRBV7-9,many,TRBJ2-6,-,TGTGCCAGCAGCTGGAGGGGGGCCAACGTCCTGACTTTC,CASSWRGANVLTF
TRBV10-3,many,TRBJ1-2,TRBD1,TGTGCCATCAGTGAAGAGACAGGGGTCAAGGGGCACTATGGCTACACCTTC,CAISEETGVKGHYGYTF
TRBV7-2,-,TRBJ2-7,TRBD2,TGCGCCAGCAGCCTGCATAGCGGGAGCTCCTACGAGCAGTACTTC,CASSLHSGSSYEQYF
TRBV9,-,TRBJ2-7,TRBD1,TGTGCCAGCAGCGCGGGACAGAACGAGCAGTACTTC,CASSAGQNEQYF
TRBV19,many,TRBJ1-1,-,TGTGCCAGTAGTATGCAGGGTGGGATCAACACTGAAGCTTTCTTT,CASSMQGGINTEAFF
TRBV4-2,few,TRBJ1-1,-,TGTGCCAGCAGCCAAGAAGAAGGTTTGGACACTGAAGCTTTCTTT,CASSQEEGLDTEAFF
TRBV11-3,-,TRBJ2-6,TRBD1,TGTGCCAGCAGCTTGTCCCGGCAGGGGGCTTCGGGGGCCAACGTCCTGACTTTC,CASSLSRQGASGANVLTF
TRBV29-1,many,TRBJ1-1,TRBD1,TGCAGCGCTGCCCTGTTCGACAGGGGCACTGAAGCTTTCTTT,CSAALFDRGTEAFF
TRBV6-5,-,TRBJ1-1,-,TGTGCCAGCATGACCCTACGCGGGTCTGAAGCTTTCTTT,CASMTLRGSEAFF